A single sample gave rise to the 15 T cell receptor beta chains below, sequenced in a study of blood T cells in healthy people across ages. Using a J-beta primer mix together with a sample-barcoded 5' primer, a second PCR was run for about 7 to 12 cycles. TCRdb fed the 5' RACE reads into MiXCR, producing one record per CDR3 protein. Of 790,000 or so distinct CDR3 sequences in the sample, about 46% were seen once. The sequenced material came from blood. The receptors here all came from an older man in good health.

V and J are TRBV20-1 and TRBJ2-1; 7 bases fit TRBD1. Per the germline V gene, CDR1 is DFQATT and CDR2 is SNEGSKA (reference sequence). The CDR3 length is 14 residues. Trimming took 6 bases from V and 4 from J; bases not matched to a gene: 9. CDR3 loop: CSAIRDRPYNEQFF. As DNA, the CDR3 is TGCAGTGCCATCCGGGACAGACCTTACAATGAGCAGTTCTTC.

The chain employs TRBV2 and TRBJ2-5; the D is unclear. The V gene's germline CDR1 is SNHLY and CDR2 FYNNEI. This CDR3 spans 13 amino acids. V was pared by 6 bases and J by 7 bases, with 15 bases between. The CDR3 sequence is CASRETVEVTQYF. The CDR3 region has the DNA TGTGCCAGCAGGGAAACAGTCGAAGTGACCCAGTACTTC. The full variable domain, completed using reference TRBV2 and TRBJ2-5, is EPEVTQTPSHQVTQMGQEVILRCVPISNHLYFYWYRQILGQKVEFLVSFYNNEISEKSEIFDDQFSVERPDGSNFTLKIRSTKLEDSAMYFCASRETVEVTQYFGPGTRLLVL.

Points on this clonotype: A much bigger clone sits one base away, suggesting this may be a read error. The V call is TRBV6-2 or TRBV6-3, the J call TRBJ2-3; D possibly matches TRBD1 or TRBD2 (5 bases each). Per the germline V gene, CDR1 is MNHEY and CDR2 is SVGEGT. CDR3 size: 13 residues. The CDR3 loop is CASSTGTTDTRYF. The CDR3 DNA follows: TGTGCCAGCAGTACGGGGACCACAGATACGCGGTATTTT.

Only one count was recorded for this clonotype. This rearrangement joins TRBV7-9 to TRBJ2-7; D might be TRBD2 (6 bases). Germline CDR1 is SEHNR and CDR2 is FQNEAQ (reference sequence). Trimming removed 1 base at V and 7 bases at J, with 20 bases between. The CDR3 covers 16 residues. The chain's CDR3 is CASSLGEVRAHGEQYF. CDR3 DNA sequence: TGTGCCAGCAGCTTAGGGGAGGTCAGGGCCCACGGGGAGCAGTACTTC.

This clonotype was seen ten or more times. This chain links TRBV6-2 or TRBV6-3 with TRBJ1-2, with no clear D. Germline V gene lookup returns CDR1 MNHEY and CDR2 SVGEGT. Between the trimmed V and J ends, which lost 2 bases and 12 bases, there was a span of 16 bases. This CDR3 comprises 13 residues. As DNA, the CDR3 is TGTGCCAGCAGTTACACGACCAAAAACGTGGACACCTTC. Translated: CASSYTTKNVDTF.

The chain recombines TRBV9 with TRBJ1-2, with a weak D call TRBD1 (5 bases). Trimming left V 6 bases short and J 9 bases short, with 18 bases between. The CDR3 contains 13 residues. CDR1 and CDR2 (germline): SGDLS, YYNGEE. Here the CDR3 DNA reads TGTGCCAGCATGGATCCGGGGCTCTGGCGCTACACCTTC. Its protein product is CASMDPGLWRYTF.

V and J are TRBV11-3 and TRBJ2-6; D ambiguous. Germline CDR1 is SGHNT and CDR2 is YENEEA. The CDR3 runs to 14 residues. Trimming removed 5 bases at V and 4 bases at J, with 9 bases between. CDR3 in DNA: TGTGCCAGCAGCCCACCGACAGGGGCCAACGTCCTGACTTTC. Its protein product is CASSPPTGANVLTF.

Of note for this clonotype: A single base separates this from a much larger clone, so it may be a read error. CDR3 loop: CASSPADRLAYEQYF. The CDR3 nucleotides are TGCGCCAGCAGCCCCGCGGACCGACTGGCCTACGAGCAGTACTTC. V and J are TRBV5-1 and TRBJ2-7; D not certain. Trimming stripped 4 bases from V and 2 bases from J, with 16 bases between. The germline gives CDR1 SGHRS, CDR2 YFSETQ. There are 15 residues in the CDR3.

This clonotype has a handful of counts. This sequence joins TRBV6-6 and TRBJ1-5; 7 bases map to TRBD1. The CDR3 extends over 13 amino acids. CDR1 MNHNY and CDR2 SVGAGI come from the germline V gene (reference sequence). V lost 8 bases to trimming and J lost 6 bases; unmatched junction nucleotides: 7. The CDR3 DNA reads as TGTGCCAGCCCAAAGGGGGCGGCTCAGCCCCAGCATTTT. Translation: CASPKGAAQPQHF.

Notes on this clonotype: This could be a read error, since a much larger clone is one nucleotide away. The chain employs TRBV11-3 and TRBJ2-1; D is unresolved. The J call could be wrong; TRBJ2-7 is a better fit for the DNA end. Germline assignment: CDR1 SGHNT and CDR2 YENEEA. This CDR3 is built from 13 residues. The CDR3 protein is CASSFTTWNEQYF. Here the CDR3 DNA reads TGTGCCAGCAGCTTTACCACTTGGAATGAGCAGTACTTC.

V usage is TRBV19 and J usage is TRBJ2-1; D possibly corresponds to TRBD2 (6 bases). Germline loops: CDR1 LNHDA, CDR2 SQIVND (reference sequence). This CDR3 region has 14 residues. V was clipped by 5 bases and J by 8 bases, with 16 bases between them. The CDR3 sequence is CASSDRSSAHEQFF. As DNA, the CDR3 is TGTGCCAGTAGTGATCGATCTAGCGCACATGAGCAGTTCTTC.

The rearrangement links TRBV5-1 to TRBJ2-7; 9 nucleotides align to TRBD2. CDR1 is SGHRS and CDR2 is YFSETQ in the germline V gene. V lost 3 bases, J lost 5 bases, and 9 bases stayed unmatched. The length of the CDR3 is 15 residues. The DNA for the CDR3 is TGCGCCAGCAGCTCGGGAGCGGGAGGTCTACACGAGCAGTACTTC. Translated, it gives CASSSGAGGLHEQYF.

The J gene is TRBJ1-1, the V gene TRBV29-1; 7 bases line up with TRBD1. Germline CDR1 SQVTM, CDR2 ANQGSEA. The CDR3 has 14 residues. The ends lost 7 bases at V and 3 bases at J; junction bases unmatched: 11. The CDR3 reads CSGQEGQGDTEAFF. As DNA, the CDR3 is TGCAGCGGCCAGGAGGGGCAGGGGGACACTGAAGCTTTCTTT.

This CDR3 reads CSASSGRRSNEQFF. Here the CDR3 DNA reads TGCAGTGCTAGTTCCGGGCGACGGAGCAATGAGCAGTTCTTC. This chain links TRBV20-1 with TRBJ2-1; D is undetermined. Germline CDR1 and CDR2: DFQATT and SNEGSKA (reference sequence). V lost 3 bases, J lost 6 bases, and 15 bases lay in between. This CDR3 is built from 14 residues.

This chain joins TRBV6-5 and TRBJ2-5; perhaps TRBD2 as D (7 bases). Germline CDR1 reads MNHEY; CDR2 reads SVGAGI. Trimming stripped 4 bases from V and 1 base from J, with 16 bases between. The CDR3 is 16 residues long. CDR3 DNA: TGTGCCAGCAGTTCAGGGGCTAGCGGAACCCAAGAGACCCAGTACTTC. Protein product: CASSSGASGTQETQYF.